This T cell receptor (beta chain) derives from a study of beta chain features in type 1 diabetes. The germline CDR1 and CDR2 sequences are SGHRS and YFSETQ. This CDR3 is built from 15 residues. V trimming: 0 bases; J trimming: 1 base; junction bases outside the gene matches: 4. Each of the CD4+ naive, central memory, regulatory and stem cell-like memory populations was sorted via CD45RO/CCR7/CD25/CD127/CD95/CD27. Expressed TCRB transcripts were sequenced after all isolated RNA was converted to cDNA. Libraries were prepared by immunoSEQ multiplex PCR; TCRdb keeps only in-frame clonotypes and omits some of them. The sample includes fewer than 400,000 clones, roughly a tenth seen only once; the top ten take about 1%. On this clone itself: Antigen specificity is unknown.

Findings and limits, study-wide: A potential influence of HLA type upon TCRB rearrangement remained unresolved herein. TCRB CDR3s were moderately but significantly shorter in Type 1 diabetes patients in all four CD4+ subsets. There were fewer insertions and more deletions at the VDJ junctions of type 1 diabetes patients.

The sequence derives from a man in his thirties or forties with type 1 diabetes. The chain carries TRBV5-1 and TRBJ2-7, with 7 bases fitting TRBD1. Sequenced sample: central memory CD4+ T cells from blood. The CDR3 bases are TGCGCCAGCAGCTTGGGGACAGGTTATTCCTACGAGCAGTACTTC. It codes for CASSLGTGYSYEQYF.